A selection of T cell receptor beta chains follows, all from one sample in a study of OX40 agonist ivuxolimab in advanced cancers. Produced via immunoSEQ multiplex PCR; TCRdb's table is partial and in-frame only. The sample has tens of thousands of clones, around 92% seen once. The sample consisted of CD4+ or CD8+ T cells sorted from blood, taken in a trial of the OX40 agonist ivuxolimab. These receptors were collected from an adult with an advanced solid tumor such as melanoma, head and neck, liver or kidney cancer. CDR3s include the opening cysteine and the closing phenylalanine or tryptophan. Each record gives: V gene, clone size, CDR3 length, J gene, D gene, CDR3 protein, CDR3 DNA. D genes are given only for firm matches. Expanded clones are given a class, and other clones once, few, many or no size at all.

v_call: TRBV11-2; clone_size: NA; cdr3_length: 15; j_call: TRBJ2-3; d_call: NA; cdr3_aa: CASSLAAEIMDTQYF; cdr3_nt: TGTGCCAGCAGTTTGGCGGCAGAAATCATGGATACGCAGTATTTT
v_call: TRBV7-3; clone_size: NA; cdr3_length: 13; j_call: TRBJ2-7; d_call: NA; cdr3_aa: CASSGRHSYEQYF; cdr3_nt: TGTGCCAGCTCGGGACGACACTCCTACGAGCAGTACTTC
v_call: TRBV4-3; clone_size: few; cdr3_length: 17; j_call: TRBJ2-5; d_call: NA; cdr3_aa: CASSQERLGGERKTQYF; cdr3_nt: TGCGCCAGCAGCCAAGAGAGACTAGGCGGAGAGCGAAAGACCCAGTACTTC
v_call: TRBV9; clone_size: NA; cdr3_length: 13; j_call: TRBJ2-5; d_call: NA; cdr3_aa: CASSVEIAETQYF; cdr3_nt: TGTGCCAGCAGCGTAGAAATAGCGGAGACCCAGTACTTC
v_call: TRBV28; clone_size: NA; cdr3_length: 14; j_call: TRBJ2-1; d_call: TRBD2; cdr3_aa: CASSRGLAPYEQFF; cdr3_nt: TGTGCCAGCAGCCGCGGACTAGCTCCATATGAGCAGTTCTTC
v_call: TRBV7-3; clone_size: NA; cdr3_length: 15; j_call: TRBJ1-2; d_call: NA; cdr3_aa: CASSPRPGQHYGYTF; cdr3_nt: TGTGCCAGCAGCCCACGACCGGGACAACACTATGGCTACACCTTC
v_call: TRBV12-5; clone_size: NA; cdr3_length: 15; j_call: TRBJ1-1; d_call: TRBD1; cdr3_aa: CASGFLGTGNTEAFF; cdr3_nt: TGTGCTAGTGGTTTTTTGGGGACAGGGAACACTGAAGCTTTCTTT
v_call: TRBV9; clone_size: NA; cdr3_length: 13; j_call: TRBJ2-7; d_call: NA; cdr3_aa: CASREISTYEQYF; cdr3_nt: TGTGCCAGCAGGGAAATAAGTACCTACGAGCAGTACTTC
v_call: TRBV4-2; clone_size: NA; cdr3_length: 16; j_call: TRBJ1-2; d_call: NA; cdr3_aa: CASSQDREEDPYGYTF; cdr3_nt: TGTGCCAGCAGCCAAGATAGGGAGGAGGACCCCTATGGCTACACCTTC
v_call: TRBV5-5; clone_size: NA; cdr3_length: 14; j_call: TRBJ1-6; d_call: TRBD1; cdr3_aa: CASSFGQGNSPLHF; cdr3_nt: TGTGCCAGCAGCTTTGGACAGGGGAATTCACCCCTCCACTTT
v_call: TRBV6-6; clone_size: NA; cdr3_length: 16; j_call: TRBJ2-7; d_call: TRBD2; cdr3_aa: CASSYSRERGTYEQYF; cdr3_nt: TGTGCCAGCAGTTACTCGAGGGAGCGGGGTACCTACGAGCAGTACTTC
v_call: TRBV10-1; clone_size: NA; cdr3_length: 16; j_call: TRBJ2-2; d_call: NA; cdr3_aa: CASSEASGLHTGELFF; cdr3_nt: TGCGCCAGCAGTGAGGCCTCAGGGTTGCATACCGGGGAGCTGTTTTTT
v_call: TRBV10-1; clone_size: NA; cdr3_length: 13; j_call: TRBJ1-2; d_call: NA; cdr3_aa: CASFVAGLYGYTF; cdr3_nt: TGCGCCAGCTTTGTCGCGGGGCTCTATGGCTACACCTTC
v_call: TRBV4-2; clone_size: NA; cdr3_length: 16; j_call: TRBJ2-5; d_call: TRBD2; cdr3_aa: CASSQDEGLVGETQYF; cdr3_nt: TGTGCCAGCAGCCAAGATGAAGGACTAGTAGGGGAGACCCAGTACTTC
v_call: TRBV19; clone_size: NA; cdr3_length: 12; j_call: TRBJ1-5; d_call: NA; cdr3_aa: CASSIPEGPQHF; cdr3_nt: TGTGCCAGTAGTATCCCGGAGGGGCCCCAGCATTTT
v_call: TRBV2; clone_size: NA; cdr3_length: 15; j_call: TRBJ2-7; d_call: TRBD2; cdr3_aa: CASSTERGLTYEQYF; cdr3_nt: TGTGCCAGCAGTACCGAGCGGGGTTTGACCTACGAGCAGTACTTC
v_call: TRBV6-1; clone_size: NA; cdr3_length: 15; j_call: TRBJ1-2; d_call: NA; cdr3_aa: CASSEAGTSSYGYTF; cdr3_nt: TGTGCCAGCAGTGAAGCTGGGACCTCAAGCTATGGCTACACCTTC
v_call: TRBV5-1; clone_size: NA; cdr3_length: 14; j_call: TRBJ1-1; d_call: NA; cdr3_aa: CASSLVTGGTEAFF; cdr3_nt: TGCGCCAGCAGCTTGGTTACAGGCGGGACTGAAGCTTTCTTT
v_call: TRBV30; clone_size: NA; cdr3_length: 11; j_call: TRBJ2-7; d_call: NA; cdr3_aa: CAWSVGVEQYF; cdr3_nt: TGTGCCTGGAGTGTAGGGGTCGAGCAGTACTTC
v_call: TRBV28; clone_size: NA; cdr3_length: 11; j_call: TRBJ2-3; d_call: NA; cdr3_aa: CASRDTDTQYF; cdr3_nt: TGTGCCAGCAGGGACACAGATACGCAGTATTTT